The 3 T cell receptor beta chains below were found in one sample sequenced in a study of blood T cell repertoires in COVID-19. Profiling relied on immunoSEQ multiplex PCR, and the TCRdb table lists in-frame clones only, not all of them. The data hold about 230,000 clones, with about 90% observed a single time. Sample: PBMCs or T cells enriched from blood (not recorded which). These TCRs come from a young woman with acute COVID-19.

The chain joins TRBV11-2 to TRBJ1-4; D unclear. This CDR3 is built from 14 residues. Germline V gene data show CDR1 as SGHAT and CDR2 as FQNNGV. V was shortened by 0 bases and J by 5 bases, with 7 bases between the two germline ends. CDR3 nucleotide sequence: TGTGCCAGCAGCTTAGAACGGGTGAATGAAAAACTGTTTTTT. Amino acid sequence: CASSLERVNEKLFF.

The V gene is TRBV11-2, the J gene TRBJ2-3; 11 bases fit TRBD2. Germline-derived CDR1 and CDR2 are SGHAT and FQNNGV. The CDR3 length is 17 residues. V lost 4 bases, J lost 2 bases, and 8 bases stayed unmatched. The CDR3 is CASSSPSGGTFTDTQYF. The CDR3 DNA reads TGTGCCAGCAGCTCCCCTAGCGGGGGGACGTTCACAGATACGCAGTATTTT.

This clone came up once. This chain uses TRBV5-1 with TRBJ1-1; D is perhaps TRBD1 (5 bases). Germline loops: CDR1 SGHRS, CDR2 YFSETQ. The CDR3 loop spans 16 amino acids. The V gene lost 0 bases and the J gene lost 2 bases, with 14 bases spanning the gap. CDR3 amino acids: CASSLAGGEPNTEAFF. CDR3 nucleotides: TGCGCCAGCAGCTTGGCCGGGGGGGAACCCAACACTGAAGCTTTCTTT.